Below, one T cell receptor beta chain is given with its context. Its cognate antigen is unknown. Trimming cost V 0 bases and J 3 bases, with 11 bases left between them. The CDR3 totals 16 residues. Germline loops: CDR1 SEHNR, CDR2 FQNEAQ (reference sequence). This entry comes from a study of a mutant IDH1 vaccine in newly diagnosed glioma. The time point here: week 5, during vaccination. In every dose of vaccine, 300 ug of mutant IDH1 20-mer peptide was given alongside topical imiquimod. Sequencing was performed with immunoSEQ multiplex PCR; in TCRdb, only in-frame clones are kept and a portion is missing. There are more than 55,000 clones in the sample; less than 85% occur only once, and roughly 3.2% lies in the top ten.

V gene TRBV7-9 combines with J gene TRBJ1-4; unclear D gene. This specimen was PBMCs, taken from a glioma patient whose treatment included an IDH1 peptide vaccine. This clonotype was sampled from a woman aged 18-29 years with glioma. Some clones in this sample may be carry-over from other donors' samples. Here the CDR3 DNA reads TGTGCCAGCAGCTTAGCGGTGGTGTTGTCTAATGAAAAACTGTTTTTT. Residues: CASSLAVVLSNEKLFF. Based on the CDR3 plus reference TRBV7-9 and TRBJ1-4, the full variable domain is DTGVSQNPRHKITKRGQNVTFRCDPISEHNRLYWYRQTLGQGPEFLTYFQNEAQLEKSRLLSDRFSAERPKGSFSTLEIQRTEQGDSAMYLCASSLAVVLSNEKLFFGSGTQLSVL.